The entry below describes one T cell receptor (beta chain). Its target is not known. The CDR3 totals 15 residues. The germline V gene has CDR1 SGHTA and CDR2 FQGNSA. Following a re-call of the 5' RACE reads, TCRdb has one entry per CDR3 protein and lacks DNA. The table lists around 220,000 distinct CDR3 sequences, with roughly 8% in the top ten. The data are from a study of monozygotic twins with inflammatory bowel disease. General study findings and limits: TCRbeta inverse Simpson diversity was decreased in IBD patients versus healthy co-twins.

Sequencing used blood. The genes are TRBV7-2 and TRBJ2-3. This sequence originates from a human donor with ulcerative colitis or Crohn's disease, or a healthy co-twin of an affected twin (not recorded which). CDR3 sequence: CASSFQSTSTDTQYF.